A selection of T cell receptor beta chains follows, all from one sample in a study of shared clonotypes between healthy human individuals. Some clones are missing from TCRdb's copy, which holds only in-frame ones; the method was immunoSEQ multiplex PCR. This repertoire shows hundreds of thousands of clones, roughly 96% found once; its top ten account for about 0.12%. What was sequenced was naive CD8+ T cells sorted from blood. These receptors were obtained from a woman aged 25 to 39 in good health. The CDR3 runs from the conserved cysteine through the conserved F or W. D genes are given only for firm matches. A row's size may be missing; if present it is once, few, many or a size class.

v_gene: TRBV5-1; j_gene: TRBJ1-2; abundance: .; d_gene: TRBD1; CDR3nt: TGCGCCAGCAGCTTGTGGACAGGGGAATCTGGCTACACCTTC; CDR3aa: CASSLWTGESGYTF
v_gene: TRBV25-1; j_gene: TRBJ1-4; abundance: .; d_gene: .; CDR3nt: TGTGCCAGCAGTCCTATCCCAGGGTTTGAAAAACTGTTTTTT; CDR3aa: CASSPIPGFEKLFF
v_gene: TRBV2; j_gene: TRBJ2-2; abundance: .; d_gene: .; CDR3nt: TGTGCCAGCAGCGCAGGGCCCGGGGAGCTGTTTTTT; CDR3aa: CASSAGPGELFF
v_gene: TRBV25-1; j_gene: TRBJ2-3; abundance: .; d_gene: .; CDR3nt: TGTGCCAGCCACGGGACTGCACCCCATACGCAGTATTTT; CDR3aa: CASHGTAPHTQYF
v_gene: TRBV28; j_gene: TRBJ1-5; abundance: .; d_gene: .; CDR3nt: TGTGCCAGCAGTAACTCGGATAGCAATCAGCCCCAGCATTTT; CDR3aa: CASSNSDSNQPQHF
v_gene: TRBV13; j_gene: TRBJ1-3; abundance: .; d_gene: .; CDR3nt: TGTGCCAGCAGCTCCCCCTTTATGGACACCATATATTTT; CDR3aa: CASSSPFMDTIYF
v_gene: TRBV5-5; j_gene: TRBJ1-5; abundance: .; d_gene: .; CDR3nt: TGTGCCAGCAGCTTGGAGGACGGGAGCAATCAGCCCCAGCATTTT; CDR3aa: CASSLEDGSNQPQHF
v_gene: TRBV4-2; j_gene: TRBJ2-7; abundance: .; d_gene: .; CDR3nt: TGTGCCAGCAGCCCCGACAGGGGAGGGTACGAGCAGTACTTC; CDR3aa: CASSPDRGGYEQYF
v_gene: TRBV6-5; j_gene: TRBJ2-2; abundance: .; d_gene: TRBD1; CDR3nt: TGTGCCAGCAGCTGGACAGGGGAGGGCACCGGGGAGCTGTTTTTT; CDR3aa: CASSWTGEGTGELFF
v_gene: TRBV6-5; j_gene: TRBJ2-1; abundance: .; d_gene: .; CDR3nt: TGTGCCAGCAGTCATCTTGAGGGGTCCTACAATGAGCAGTTCTTC; CDR3aa: CASSHLEGSYNEQFF
v_gene: TRBV5-6; j_gene: TRBJ2-7; abundance: .; d_gene: .; CDR3nt: TGTGCCAGCAGCTTGATGACGACTACCTACGAGCAGTACTTC; CDR3aa: CASSLMTTTYEQYF
v_gene: TRBV7-9; j_gene: TRBJ2-7; abundance: .; d_gene: .; CDR3nt: TGTGCCAGCAGGGTTCGACAGGGAGGAGGAACCTACGAGCAGTACTTC; CDR3aa: CASRVRQGGGTYEQYF
v_gene: TRBV5-6; j_gene: TRBJ2-7; abundance: .; d_gene: TRBD2; CDR3nt: TGTGCCAGCAGCGTCGGGACTAGCTCCTACGAGCAGTACTTC; CDR3aa: CASSVGTSSYEQYF
v_gene: TRBV27; j_gene: TRBJ1-5; abundance: .; d_gene: TRBD1; CDR3nt: TGTGCCAGCAGCCGGGACAGGGGTTATCAGCCCCAGCATTTT; CDR3aa: CASSRDRGYQPQHF
v_gene: TRBV28; j_gene: TRBJ2-7; abundance: .; d_gene: .; CDR3nt: TGTGCCAGCAGTGCCGTCCCGTCCCGCGAGCAGTACTTC; CDR3aa: CASSAVPSREQYF
v_gene: TRBV19; j_gene: TRBJ1-5; abundance: .; d_gene: .; CDR3nt: TGTGCCAGTAGAGTAGTCGGGTGGGGCAATCAGCCCCAGCATTTT; CDR3aa: CASRVVGWGNQPQHF
v_gene: TRBV28; j_gene: TRBJ2-7; abundance: once; d_gene: TRBD2; CDR3nt: TGTGCCAGCCAACCGGGACTAGCAGCGAACTACGAGCAGTACTTC; CDR3aa: CASQPGLAANYEQYF